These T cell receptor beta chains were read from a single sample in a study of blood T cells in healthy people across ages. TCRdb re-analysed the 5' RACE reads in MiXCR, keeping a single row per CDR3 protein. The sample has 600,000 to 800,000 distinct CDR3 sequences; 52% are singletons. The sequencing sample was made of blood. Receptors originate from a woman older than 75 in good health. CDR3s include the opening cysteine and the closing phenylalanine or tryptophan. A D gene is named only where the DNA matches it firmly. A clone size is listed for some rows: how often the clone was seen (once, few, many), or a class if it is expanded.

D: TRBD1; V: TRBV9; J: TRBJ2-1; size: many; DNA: TGTGCCAGCAGCGTAGCACGGACAGGGGTCAATGAGCAGTTCTTC; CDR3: CASSVARTGVNEQFF
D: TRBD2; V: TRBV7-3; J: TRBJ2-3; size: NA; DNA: TGTGCCAGCAGCTTGGAGCGGGGGGGCGGGAGAGATACGCAGTATTTT; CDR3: CASSLERGGGRDTQYF
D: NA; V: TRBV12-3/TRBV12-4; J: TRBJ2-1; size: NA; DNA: TGTGCCAGCAGTTTCCTCTCTGGAGGGTATGAGCAGTTCTTC; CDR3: CASSFLSGGYEQFF
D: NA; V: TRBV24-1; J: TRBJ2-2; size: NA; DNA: TGTGCCGCAGGAGGGACGGCGAACACCGGGGAGCTGTTTTTT; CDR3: CAAGGTANTGELFF
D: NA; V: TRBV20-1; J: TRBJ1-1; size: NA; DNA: TGCAGTGCTAGGGATTTAGCAGCTTTCTTT; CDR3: CSARDLAAFF
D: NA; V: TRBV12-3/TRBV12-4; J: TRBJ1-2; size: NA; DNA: TGTGCCAGCAGTCAGAGAGTCCGCACCTTC; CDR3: CASSQRVRTF
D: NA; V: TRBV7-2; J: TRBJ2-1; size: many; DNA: TGTGCCAGCAGCTTAGGGGGGATCGATGAGCAGTTCTTC; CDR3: CASSLGGIDEQFF
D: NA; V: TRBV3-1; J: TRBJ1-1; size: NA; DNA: TGTGCCAGCAGCCGGGGGGTGGGCACTGAAGCTTTCTTT; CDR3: CASSRGVGTEAFF
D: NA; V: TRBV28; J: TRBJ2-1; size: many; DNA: TGTGCCAGCAGTCTCCCACCGCGGAATGAGCAGTTCTTC; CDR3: CASSLPPRNEQFF
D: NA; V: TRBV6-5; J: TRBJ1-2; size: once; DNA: TGTGCCAGCAGTTACAATGTTCGGTGGATGGGAGGGCACAACTATGGCTACACCTTC; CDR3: CASSYNVRWMGGHNYGYTF
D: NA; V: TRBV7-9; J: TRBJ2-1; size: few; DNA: TGTGCCAGCAGCCCTTACCCCACAGGGAACAATGAGCAGTTCTTC; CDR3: CASSPYPTGNNEQFF
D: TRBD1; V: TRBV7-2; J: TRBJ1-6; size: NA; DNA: TGTGTCAGCAGCTCGGGACAGGGGTATTCACCCCTCCACTTT; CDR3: CVSSSGQGYSPLHF
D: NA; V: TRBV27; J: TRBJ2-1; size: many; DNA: TGTGCCAGCAGTTTTTCCGGTAGAGCGGAAACCTTCCTCAATGAGCAGTTCTTC; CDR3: CASSFSGRAETFLNEQFF
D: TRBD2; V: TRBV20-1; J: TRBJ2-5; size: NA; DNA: TGCAGTGCCCCGGGACTAGCGGACTCCGGACGGTACGATGAGCAGTACTTC; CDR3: CSAPGLADSGRYDEQYF
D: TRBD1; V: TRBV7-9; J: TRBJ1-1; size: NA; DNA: TGTGCCAGCAGCTTAGCCCCCGGCAGGGGGTCAGCTTTCTTT; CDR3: CASSLAPGRGSAFF
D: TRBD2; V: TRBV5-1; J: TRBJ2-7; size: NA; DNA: TGCGCCAGCAGCTTGGAGCGGGGCGCGGGACCCTACGAGCAGTACTTC; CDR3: CASSLERGAGPYEQYF
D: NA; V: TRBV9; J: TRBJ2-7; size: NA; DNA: TGTGCCAGCAGCGTTGGCGGGACACCCTACGAGCAGTACTTC; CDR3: CASSVGGTPYEQYF
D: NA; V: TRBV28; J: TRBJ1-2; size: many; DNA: TGTGCCAGCAGCCCCCACGGGGGAGGGTATGGCTACACCTTC; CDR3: CASSPHGGGYGYTF
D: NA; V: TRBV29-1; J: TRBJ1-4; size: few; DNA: TGCAGCGCCAGCATACCGGCAGGACTTCTTAATGAAAAACTGTTTTTT; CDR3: CSASIPAGLLNEKLFF
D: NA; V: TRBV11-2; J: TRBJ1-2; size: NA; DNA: TGTGCCAGCAGTGACGGCCCCGGGGACTATGGCTACACCTTC; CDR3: CASSDGPGDYGYTF
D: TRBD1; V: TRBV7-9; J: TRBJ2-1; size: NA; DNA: TGTGCCAGCAGCTCCTTTACAGGGGTCAGGGAGCAGTTCTTC; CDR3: CASSSFTGVREQFF
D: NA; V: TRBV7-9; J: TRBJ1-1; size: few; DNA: TGTGCCAGCAGCCCTGGGCTTGCGAACACTGAAGCTTTCTTT; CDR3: CASSPGLANTEAFF
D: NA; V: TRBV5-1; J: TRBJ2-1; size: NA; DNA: TGCGCCAGCAGCTTGGCGGCTCCCTCCTACAATGAGCAGTTCTTC; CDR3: CASSLAAPSYNEQFF
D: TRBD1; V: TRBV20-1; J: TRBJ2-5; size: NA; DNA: TGCAGTGCCATCCCGGGACAGGTGGTTTTTTCAGAGACCCAGTACTTC; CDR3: CSAIPGQVVFSETQYF
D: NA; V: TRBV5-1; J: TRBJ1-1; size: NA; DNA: TGCGCCAGCAGGAGGTCCGGTCAGAACACTGAAGCTTTCTTT; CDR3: CASRRSGQNTEAFF
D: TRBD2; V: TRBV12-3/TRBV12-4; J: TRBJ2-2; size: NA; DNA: TGTGCCAGCAGTTCGGGACTAGCGGGGATAATAACCGGGGAGCTGTTTTTT; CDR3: CASSSGLAGIITGELFF
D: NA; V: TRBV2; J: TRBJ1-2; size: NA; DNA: TGTGCCAGCGGTGAGGTCGGGCAAATGAACTATGGCTACACCTTC; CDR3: CASGEVGQMNYGYTF
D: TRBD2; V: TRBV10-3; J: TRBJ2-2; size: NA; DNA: TGTGCCATCATGGAGACAGAGCGGGGGAACTCGAACACCGGGGAGCTGTTTTTT; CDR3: CAIMETERGNSNTGELFF
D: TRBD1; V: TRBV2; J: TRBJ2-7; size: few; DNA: TGTGCCAACAGGAAACAGGGGGACTCCTACGAGCAGTACTTC; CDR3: CANRKQGDSYEQYF
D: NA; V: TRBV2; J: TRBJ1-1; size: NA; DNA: TGTGCCAGCCTACAATACATGAACACTGAAGCTTTCTTT; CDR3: CASLQYMNTEAFF
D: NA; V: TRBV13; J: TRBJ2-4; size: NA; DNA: TGTGCCAGCAGCAATGGACCGTCCTTGGAGCAGTACTTC; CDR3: CASSNGPSLEQYF
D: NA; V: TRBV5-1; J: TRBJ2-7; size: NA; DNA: TGCGCCAGCAGCTCGGACCTACCGGACACCTCCTACGAGCAGTACTTC; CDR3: CASSSDLPDTSYEQYF
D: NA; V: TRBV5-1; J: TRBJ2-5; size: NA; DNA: TGCGCCAGCAGCTTGAAGGCCCCAGAGACCCAGTACTTC; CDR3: CASSLKAPETQYF
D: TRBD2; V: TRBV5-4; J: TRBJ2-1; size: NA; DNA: TGTGCCAGCAGCCCTGGACTAGCGGGAGTCTACAATGAGCAGTTCTTC; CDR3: CASSPGLAGVYNEQFF
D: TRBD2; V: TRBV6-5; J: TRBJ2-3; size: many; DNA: TGTGCCAGCAGTTACTGGCGGGGGGGCGCAGATACGCAGTATTTT; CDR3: CASSYWRGGADTQYF
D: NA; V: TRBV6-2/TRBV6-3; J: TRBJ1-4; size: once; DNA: TGTGCCAGCAGGAGGGACAACCTACTATCGGAAAAACTGTTTTTT; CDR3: CASRRDNLLSEKLFF
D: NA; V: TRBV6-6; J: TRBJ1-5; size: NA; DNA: TGTGCCAGTAATTTGGGGCGCGGCAATCAGCCCCAGCATTTT; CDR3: CASNLGRGNQPQHF
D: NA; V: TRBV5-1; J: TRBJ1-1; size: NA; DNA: TGCGCCAGCATCTTCAATGCGGCCAATACTGAAGCTTTCTTT; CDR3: CASIFNAANTEAFF
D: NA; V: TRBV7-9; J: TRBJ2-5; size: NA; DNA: TGTGCCAGCAGCTTAACGTCAAAGACCCAGTACTTC; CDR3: CASSLTSKTQYF
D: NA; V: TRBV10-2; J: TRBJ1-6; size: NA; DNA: TGCGCCAGCAGCTTACAGGGAGGTGCCCTCCACTTT; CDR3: CASSLQGGALHF
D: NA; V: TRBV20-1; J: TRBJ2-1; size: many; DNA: TGCAGTGCTAGGTGGAGGGTCGGCGATGAGCAGTTCTTC; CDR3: CSARWRVGDEQFF
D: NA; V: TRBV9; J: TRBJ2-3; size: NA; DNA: TGTGCCAGCAGCGTCCGCCCGTCAAGAGATACGCAGTATTTT; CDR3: CASSVRPSRDTQYF
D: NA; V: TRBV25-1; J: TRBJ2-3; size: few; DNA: TGTGCCAGCAGTGTTGCCACCGCCAGGGTCACAGATACGCAGTATTTT; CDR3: CASSVATARVTDTQYF
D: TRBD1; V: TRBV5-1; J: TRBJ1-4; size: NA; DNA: TGCGCCAGCAGCTTGGGCGCGGGACAGACTGAAAAACTGTTTTTT; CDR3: CASSLGAGQTEKLFF
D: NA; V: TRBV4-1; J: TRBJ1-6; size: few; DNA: TGCGCCAGCAGCCAAGATTGGCGGGGATCCTATAATTCACCCCTCCACTTT; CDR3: CASSQDWRGSYNSPLHF
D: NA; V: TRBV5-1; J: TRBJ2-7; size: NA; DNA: TGCGCCAGCAGCACCCAGCTAGCGACCTACGAGCAGTACTTC; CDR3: CASSTQLATYEQYF
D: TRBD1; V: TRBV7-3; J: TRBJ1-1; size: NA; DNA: TGTGCCAGCAGACTGACCGGGACAGGGAGTTCTGGTGAAGCTTTCTTT; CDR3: CASRLTGTGSSGEAFF
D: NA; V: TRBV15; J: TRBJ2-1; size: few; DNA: TGTGCCACCAGCAGTGGCGGGGAGCTTAGCTCCTACAATGAGCAGTTCTTC; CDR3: CATSSGGELSSYNEQFF
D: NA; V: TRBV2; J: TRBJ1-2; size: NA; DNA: TGTGCCAGCGCGGGACACTATGGCTACACCTTC; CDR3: CASAGHYGYTF
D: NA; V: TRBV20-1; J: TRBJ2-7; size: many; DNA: TGCAGTGCTAATCAGGGCCCGATCTACGAGCAGTACTTC; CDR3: CSANQGPIYEQYF
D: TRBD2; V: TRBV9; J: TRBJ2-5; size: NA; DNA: TGTGCCAGCAGCGCAAGACTAGCGGTTGAGGGGGAGACCCAGTACTTC; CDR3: CASSARLAVEGETQYF
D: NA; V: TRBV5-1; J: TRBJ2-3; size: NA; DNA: TGCGCCAGCAGCAAAGGGACTAGCACAGATACGCAGTATTTT; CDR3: CASSKGTSTDTQYF
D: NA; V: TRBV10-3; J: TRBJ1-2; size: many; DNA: TGTGCCACCTCGGGACAAGACGAATCAGGCTACACCTTC; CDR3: CATSGQDESGYTF